Following are 9 T cell receptor beta chains from one sample sequenced in a study of T cell repertoires in cytomegalovirus infection. TCRdb reanalysed the reads using MiXCR and keeps one entry per CDR3 protein. The table lists some 300,000 distinct CDR3 sequences, around 10% of them singletons. Input material: PBMCs. These receptors were taken from a human donor in good health (CMV status not recorded). Some clones in this sample may be carry-over from other donors' samples.

This clonotype was detected ten times or more. V usage is TRBV7-3 and J usage is TRBJ2-5; weak D call: TRBD2 (5 bases). Germline CDR1 is SGHTA and CDR2 is FQGTGA. This CDR3 has 14 amino acids. Trimming stripped 5 bases from V and 5 bases from J, with 15 bases between. The chain's CDR3 is CASSQTGTLETQYF. CDR3 coding DNA: TGTGCCAGCAGCCAGACGGGAACCCTGGAGACCCAGTACTTC.

This clonotype has ten or more counts. This chain uses TRBV7-9 with TRBJ2-1, with unresolved D. The ends were cut back, 4 bases at V and 0 bases at J, with 13 bases in the middle. The CDR3 is 16 residues long. Germline assignment: CDR1 SEHNR and CDR2 FQNEAQ (reference sequence). The CDR3 bases are TGTGCCAGCAGCTCCGGACCCCAGAGCTCCTACAATGAGCAGTTCTTC. Translating it yields CASSSGPQSSYNEQFF.

This clonotype was recorded at least ten times. The chain carries TRBV28 and TRBJ1-5; 7 nucleotides match TRBD1. Trimming at V came to 6 bases and at J to 5 bases, leaving 7 bases not matched to a gene. This CDR3 has 14 residues. Germline CDR1 reads MDHEN; CDR2 reads SYDVKM. The CDR3 nucleotides read TGTGCCAGCAGCCCCTCCAGGGGGGATCAGCCCCAGCATTTT. It specifies CASSPSRGDQPQHF. Drawing the rest from reference TRBV28 and TRBJ1-5, the complete variable domain is DVKVTQSSRYLVKRTGEKVFLECVQDMDHENMFWYRQDPGLGLRLIYFSYDVKMKEKGDIPEGYSVSREKKERFSLILESASTNQTSMYLCASSPSRGDQPQHFGDGTRLSIL.

This clonotype was recorded at least ten times. J is TRBJ2-1 and V is TRBV6-5, with TRBD1 identical over 11 bases. CDR3 length: 15 residues. V was pared by 5 bases and J by 7 bases, with 7 bases of the junction left unmatched. Per the germline V gene, CDR1 is MNHEY and CDR2 is SVGAGI. CDR3 protein: CASSQLGTGGNEQFF. The CDR3 DNA reads as TGTGCCAGCAGTCAGCTCGGGACAGGGGGTAATGAGCAGTTCTTC.

V usage is TRBV5-1 and J usage is TRBJ2-4; D uncertain. V lost 4 bases to trimming and J lost 6 bases, with 5 bases between them. The CDR3 has 11 amino acids. Looked up from germline, CDR1 is SGHRS and CDR2 is YFSETQ. CDR3 sequence reads: CASSRTNIQYF. CDR3 bases: TGCGCCAGCAGCCGGACAAACATTCAGTACTTC. Full variable domain (outside the CDR3, taken from reference TRBV5-1 and TRBJ2-4): KAGVTQTPRYLIKTRGQQVTLSCSPISGHRSVSWYQQTPGQGLQFLFEYFSETQRNKGNFPGRFSGRQFSNSRSEMNVSTLELGDSALYLCASSRTNIQYFGAGTRLSVL.

This chain links TRBV19 with TRBJ2-2; D gene uncertain. Germline assignment: CDR1 LNHDA and CDR2 SQIVND (reference sequence). The CDR3 is 15 residues long. V lost 0 bases, J lost 3 bases, and 8 bases lay in between. CDR3 loop: CASSIDGFYTGELFF. Here the CDR3 DNA reads TGTGCCAGTAGTATAGATGGCTTCTACACCGGGGAGCTGTTTTTT.

In nucleotides, the CDR3 is TGTGCCAGCGGGGAGCAAGAGACCCAGTACTTC. Protein sequence: CASGEQETQYF. The V and J genes are TRBV2 and TRBJ2-5; TRBD2 might be the D (5 bases). There are 11 residues in the CDR3. V lost 8 bases and J 2 bases, leaving 6 bases between the germline ends. CDR1 SNHLY and CDR2 FYNNEI come from the germline V gene.

The rearrangement uses TRBV24-1 and TRBJ2-5; D unclear. The CDR3 loop spans 14 amino acids. Trimming left V 2 bases short and J 4 bases short, with 10 bases between. Germline V gene lookup returns CDR1 KGHDR and CDR2 SFDVKD. The CDR3 sequence: CATSDSAEGETQYF. In DNA form, the CDR3 reads TGTGCCACCAGTGATTCGGCAGAAGGAGAGACCCAGTACTTC.

This clonotype was counted ten times or more. The rearrangement joins TRBV7-6 to TRBJ2-3; 10 bases are a match to TRBD2. From germline, CDR1 is SGHVS and CDR2 FNYEAQ. Losses at the gene ends were 2 bases for V and 2 bases for J; bases not matched to a gene: 4. The CDR3 covers 16 residues. CDR3 in amino acids: CASSLKAGGTTDTQYF. The CDR3 DNA reads as TGTGCCAGCAGCTTAAAAGCGGGGGGGACCACAGATACGCAGTATTTT.